The rows below give T cell receptor beta chains drawn from one sample of a study of blood T cells in healthy people across ages. TCRdb passed the 5' RACE reads through MiXCR, listing each CDR3 protein once. The data show some 640,000 distinct CDR3 sequences, 49% seen once. Sequencing used blood. These receptors originate from a woman in her fifties or sixties in good health. The CDR3 runs from the conserved cysteine through the conserved F or W. The D gene is left open where the match is weak. Rows may omit the clone size; those that give it use once, few, many or a size class.

TGTGCCAGCAGCCCCGCCAGCGGGAGGGTTTACTCCTACGAGCAGTACTTC CASSPASGRVYSYEQYF TRBV7-9 TRBD2 TRBJ2-7 few
TGTGCCAGCAGTGGACAGGATTCTAACTATGGCTACACCTTC CASSGQDSNYGYTF TRBV2 . TRBJ1-2 .
TGTGCCAGCAGCGTAGATCTTGGCGGCTACACCTTC CASSVDLGGYTF TRBV9 . TRBJ1-2 few
TGTACCAGCAGCTTAGAGGGGAGGGCCATAGATACGCAGTATTTT CTSSLEGRAIDTQYF TRBV7-2 TRBD2 TRBJ2-3 .
TGCGCCAGCAGCTCAGAAGGGGGAGAGACCCAGTACTTC CASSSEGGETQYF TRBV5-1 . TRBJ2-5 few
TGTGCCAGCATCTCTAAAGGGGAGCAGTACTTC CASISKGEQYF TRBV28 . TRBJ2-7 many
TGTGCCAGCAGTTTAGCACGGGGTAGGGACCAAGAGACCCAGTACTTC CASSLARGRDQETQYF TRBV7-9 . TRBJ2-5 .
TGCGCCAGCACCTCGGACAGAAACTATGGCTACACCTTC CASTSDRNYGYTF TRBV5-1 . TRBJ1-2 .
TGCGCCAGCAGCTCGCCGCGAAATCCCTACGAGCAGTACTTC CASSSPRNPYEQYF TRBV5-1 . TRBJ2-7 many
TGTGCCAGCAGGCACGACCCAACTAATGAAAAACTGTTTTTT CASRHDPTNEKLFF TRBV6-6 . TRBJ1-4 .
TGTGCCAGCAGTCAAAGGACAAGTGGGTCGAATGAGCAGTTCTTC CASSQRTSGSNEQFF TRBV6-2/TRBV6-3 . TRBJ2-1 few
TGTGCCAGCAGCCCGACAGGGACTAGCTCACGAGAGACCCAGTACTTC CASSPTGTSSRETQYF TRBV7-3 TRBD2 TRBJ2-5 many
TGTGCCAGCAGACGCAGGGACAGGACGAATTCACCCCTCCACTTT CASRRRDRTNSPLHF TRBV6-2/TRBV6-3 TRBD1 TRBJ1-6 .
TGTGCCAGCAGCTTGACTTTCGGGACAGCGCTTAATTCACCCCTCCACTTT CASSLTFGTALNSPLHF TRBV7-9 TRBD1 TRBJ1-6 few
TGCGCCAGCAGCTCCCTGACAGGGCGGCAAGAGACCCAGTACTTC CASSSLTGRQETQYF TRBV5-1 TRBD1 TRBJ2-5 .
TGTGCCACCAGTGAAGGCGGGGTCTACGAGCAGTACTTC CATSEGGVYEQYF TRBV24-1 . TRBJ2-7 .
TGTGCCAGCAGCCCACGGAAGGGACTAGGGGATGAGCAGTTCTTC CASSPRKGLGDEQFF TRBV7-9 TRBD2 TRBJ2-1 .
TGTGCCAGCAGTGAAACCGGGACAGGGGGCGGCTATGGCTACACCTTC CASSETGTGGGYGYTF TRBV2 TRBD1 TRBJ1-2 .
TGCAGTGCTAGAACGGGCCCCAACTCCTACAATGAGCAGTACTTC CSARTGPNSYNEQYF TRBV20-1 . TRBJ2-7 .
TGTGCCAGCAGCTTGATGGGGACTAGCGGGCTCACCGGGGAGCTGTTTTTT CASSLMGTSGLTGELFF TRBV7-3 TRBD2 TRBJ2-2 .
TGTGCCAGCAGCTTGGGAGGGGATTGGGACACTGAAGCTTTCTTT CASSLGGDWDTEAFF TRBV5-6 . TRBJ1-1 .
TGTGCCAGCAGATCCCAGGGGAGATCGTGGGAGACCCAGTACTTC CASRSQGRSWETQYF TRBV2 . TRBJ2-5 .
TGTGCCAGCTGTGCGAGCGGGAATTCCTACAATGAGCAGTACTTC CASCASGNSYNEQYF TRBV11-2 TRBD2 TRBJ2-7 .
TGTGCCAGCAGGGATCCGGGACTAGCGGATTTCACAGATACGCAGTATTTT CASRDPGLADFTDTQYF TRBV6-2/TRBV6-3 TRBD2 TRBJ2-3 .
TGTGCCAGCAGCTTCGGCAGGGATGGGGTCGTGCAGTACTTC CASSFGRDGVVQYF TRBV3-1 . TRBJ2-7 many
TGTGCCAGCAGTGCCCCAGGGGGCTACTACGAGCAGTACTTC CASSAPGGYYEQYF TRBV28 TRBD1 TRBJ2-7 .
TGTGCCAGCCGGACTTCTCGGGCCACTGAAGCTTTCTTT CASRTSRATEAFF TRBV28 . TRBJ1-1 .
TGTGCCAGCAGTTACTCGGAGGGTAACTACGAGCAGTACTTC CASSYSEGNYEQYF TRBV6-6 . TRBJ2-7 few
TGTGCCACCAGTGGGTCCCGGGACTATTACAATGAGCAGTTCTTC CATSGSRDYYNEQFF TRBV24-1 TRBD2 TRBJ2-1 few
TGTGCCAGCAGCTCCTCGGAGGGGTACACAGATACGCAGTATTTT CASSSSEGYTDTQYF TRBV9 . TRBJ2-3 .
TGTGCCAGCACCGAGCGGGGCCATGACGAGCAGTACTTC CASTERGHDEQYF TRBV6-5 TRBD2 TRBJ2-7 few
TGCAGTGCTAGGGCCGCGACTAGAATCTCCTACGAGCAGTACTTC CSARAATRISYEQYF TRBV20-1 . TRBJ2-7 .
TGTGCCAGCAGCCCTTCCGCCGCAAGCTACAATGAGCAGTTCTTC CASSPSAASYNEQFF TRBV3-1 . TRBJ2-1 few
TGCGCCAGCAGCCTGAGAGGGGCAGGGGCGAACACTGAAGCTTTCTTT CASSLRGAGANTEAFF TRBV4-1 . TRBJ1-1 .
TGTGCCAGCAGCGCCACGGTCGGCGGGGAAGTGGAGACCCAGTACTTC CASSATVGGEVETQYF TRBV9 . TRBJ2-5 .
TGTGCCAGCAGCCCCTGGGGGGACAGGGGCCGGTATGGGGCCAACGTCCTGACTTTC CASSPWGDRGRYGANVLTF TRBV5-5 TRBD1 TRBJ2-6 .